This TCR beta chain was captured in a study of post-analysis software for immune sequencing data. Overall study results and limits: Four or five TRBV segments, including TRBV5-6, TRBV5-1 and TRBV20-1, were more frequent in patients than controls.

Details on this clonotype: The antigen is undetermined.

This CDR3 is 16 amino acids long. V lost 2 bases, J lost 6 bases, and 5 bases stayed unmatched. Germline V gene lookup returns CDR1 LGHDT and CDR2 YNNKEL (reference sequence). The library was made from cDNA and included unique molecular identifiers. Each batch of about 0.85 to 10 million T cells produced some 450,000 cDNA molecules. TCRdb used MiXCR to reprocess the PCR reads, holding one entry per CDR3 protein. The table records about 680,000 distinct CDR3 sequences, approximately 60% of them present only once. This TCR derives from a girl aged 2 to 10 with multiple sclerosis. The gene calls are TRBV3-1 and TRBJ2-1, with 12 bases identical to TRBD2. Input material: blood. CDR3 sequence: CASSQLAGGPLNEQFF. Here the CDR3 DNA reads TGTGCCAGCAGCCAACTAGCGGGGGGGCCACTCAATGAGCAGTTCTTC.